This TCR beta chain was obtained from a study of blood T cell repertoires in COVID-19. Germline CDR1 LNHDA, CDR2 SQIVND (reference sequence). The ends lost 1 base at V and 5 bases at J; junction bases unmatched: 6. The CDR3 is made up of 15 amino acids. As processed by the authors: Amplification with reference gene primers provided the estimates of nucleated cell counts. Measured with immunoSEQ multiplex PCR; TCRdb has only the in-frame clones, and not every one. That table is the source of V, J and clone size, and D and trimming were worked out from the DNA. Here the sample spans 77,000 or so clones, about three quarters being singletons.

The gene calls are TRBV19 and TRBJ2-5; 8 bases are shared with TRBD1. The clonotype originates from a woman older than 75 with active or convalescent COVID-19. The specimen sequenced was peripheral blood. This chain's CDR3 is CASSIAGQGGETQYF. The DNA of the CDR3 is TGTGCCAGTAGTATAGCTGGACAGGGTGGGGAGACCCAGTACTTC.